This is a list of T cell receptor beta chains from one sample in a study of cytomegalovirus exposure and HLA in healthy donors. TCRdb's table, derived via immunoSEQ multiplex PCR, lists solely in-frame clones and lacks some. The sample holds about 190,000 clones; 65% to 85% are singletons and the top ten take around 1.3%. Specimen: PBMCs. These receptors were taken from a boy aged 2 to 9 in good health and CMV-seronegative. CDR3s include the opening cysteine and the closing phenylalanine or tryptophan. A D gene is named only where the DNA matches it firmly. The size of a clone is reported for some rows only, either as once, few or many, or as a class for expanded clones.

j_gene,d_gene,abundance,v_gene,CDR3nt,CDR3aa
TRBJ2-5,.,.,TRBV9,TGTGCCAGCAGCTTTGGGACTCACAGGGAGACCCAGTACTTC,CASSFGTHRETQYF
TRBJ2-7,.,.,TRBV25-1,TGTGCCAGCAGGAAGACGGGAGTTGCTGCCTACGAGCAGTACTTC,CASRKTGVAAYEQYF
TRBJ1-1,.,once,TRBV10-3,TGTGCCATCAAAAATCCAGGAGGGGACCAGAACACTGAAGCTTTCTTT,CAIKNPGGDQNTEAFF
TRBJ2-5,TRBD2,.,TRBV4-1,TGCGCCAGCAGCCAGATCGGGACTAGCGTGGAGACCCAGTACTTC,CASSQIGTSVETQYF
TRBJ2-1,TRBD2,.,TRBV7-9,TGTGCCAGCAGCTTAGGGACTAGCGTAAATGAGCAGTTCTTC,CASSLGTSVNEQFF
TRBJ2-5,TRBD2,.,TRBV4-2,TGTGCCAGCAGCCGAGAGACTAGCGGACAAGAGACCCAGTACTTC,CASSRETSGQETQYF
TRBJ1-1,.,once,TRBV9,TGTGCCAGCAGCGTAGATTTTCGGTCGCCGGGTGCGAACACTGAAGCTTTCTTT,CASSVDFRSPGANTEAFF
TRBJ1-3,.,.,TRBV11-2,TGTGCCAGCAGCTTCCGACTGCGGACTCCTGGAAACACCATATATTTT,CASSFRLRTPGNTIYF
TRBJ2-1,.,.,TRBV12-5,TGTGCTAGTGGTTTGTCTCAGGATGAGCAGTTCTTC,CASGLSQDEQFF
TRBJ1-1,TRBD1,.,TRBV29-1,TGCAGCGGTGACAGGGCGGGGTACACTGAAGCTTTCTTT,CSGDRAGYTEAFF
TRBJ2-3,TRBD2,.,TRBV29-1,TGCAGCACCCAAGCGGGGGGCCGCACAGATACGCAGTATTTT,CSTQAGGRTDTQYF
TRBJ2-2,.,.,TRBV21-1,TGTGCCAGCAGCAAAGTCTCCGGGAGAAATGGCGGGGAGCTGTTTTTT,CASSKVSGRNGGELFF
TRBJ2-7,TRBD1,.,TRBV6-6,TGTGCCAGCAGGCTTACCGGGACAGGGGGAGAGCAGTACTTC,CASRLTGTGGEQYF
TRBJ2-1,.,.,TRBV25-1,TGTGCCAGCACCAAAGTGGTGAGGGATGAGCAGTTCTTC,CASTKVVRDEQFF
TRBJ1-4,TRBD1,.,TRBV13,TGTGCCAGCAGCCTCCTCAGGGGGCATGAAAAACTGTTTTTT,CASSLLRGHEKLFF
TRBJ2-3,TRBD1,few,TRBV10-1,TGCGCCAGCAGTGAGACAGGGGGAACAGATACGCAGTATTTT,CASSETGGTDTQYF
TRBJ2-5,.,.,TRBV2,TGTGCCAGCTTGGGCGGGACAGAGACCCAGTACTTC,CASLGGTETQYF
TRBJ1-1,TRBD1,.,TRBV6-5,TGTGCCAGCAGTTACCGGACAGGCGAAGCTTTCTTT,CASSYRTGEAFF
TRBJ1-5,TRBD1,.,TRBV29-1,TGCAGCGTTGTGGGGACAGGGGATAATCAGCCCCAGCATTTT,CSVVGTGDNQPQHF
TRBJ2-7,.,.,TRBV27,TGTGCCAGCGGAGCAGGGCGCTACGAGCAGTACTTC,CASGAGRYEQYF
TRBJ1-5,.,.,TRBV20-1,TGCAGTGCGGGCGATCAGCCCCAGCATTTT,CSAGDQPQHF
TRBJ2-3,TRBD2,.,TRBV9,TGTGCCAGCAGCGTAGCTGATGCTAGCGGGGGCACAGATACGCAGTATTTT,CASSVADASGGTDTQYF
TRBJ1-1,TRBD1,.,TRBV6-5,TGTGCCAGCAGTTTCGGGACAGGGCTGGGCACTGAAGCTTTCTTT,CASSFGTGLGTEAFF
TRBJ1-4,.,.,TRBV5-1,TGCGCCAGCAGCTTATTTTCAGGCGATAAAGAAAAACTGTTTTTT,CASSLFSGDKEKLFF
TRBJ2-5,TRBD1,.,TRBV27,TGTGCCACCTCTAGGGACAGGGGGGAGACCCAGTACTTC,CATSRDRGETQYF
TRBJ2-1,TRBD2,once,TRBV2,TGTGCCAGCAGTGAAATGGGAGGGGACAATGAGCAGTTCTTC,CASSEMGGDNEQFF
TRBJ2-3,TRBD2,.,TRBV5-4,TGTGCCAGCAGCCAGCAGTTAGCGGGTTCCACAGATACGCAGTATTTT,CASSQQLAGSTDTQYF
TRBJ2-1,TRBD2,few,TRBV6-6,TGTGCCAGCGTTGAGGGCGGGGGTACCTCAAATGAGCAGTTCTTC,CASVEGGGTSNEQFF
TRBJ2-7,TRBD1,.,TRBV7-9,TGTGCCAGCAGCCTCGGGACAGGGTACTCCTACGAGCAGTACTTC,CASSLGTGYSYEQYF
TRBJ2-5,.,.,TRBV9,TGTGCCAGCAGCGTGGGGCCGCAAGAGACCCAGTACTTC,CASSVGPQETQYF
TRBJ2-5,.,.,TRBV5-1,TGCGCCAGCAGCTTGGGTTACGGGCAAGAGACCCAGTACTTC,CASSLGYGQETQYF
TRBJ2-2,.,.,TRBV29-1,TGCAGCGTTGCGGGGACACATTCTTCGAACACCGGGGAGCTGTTTTTT,CSVAGTHSSNTGELFF
TRBJ1-2,TRBD1,.,TRBV7-2,TGTGCCAGCAGCTTAGGGACAGGGGACGGCTACACCTTC,CASSLGTGDGYTF
TRBJ2-1,TRBD1,.,TRBV14,TGTGCCAGCAGCCAGAGTACCGGGACAGGCCTTTACAATGAGCAGTTCTTC,CASSQSTGTGLYNEQFF
TRBJ2-3,TRBD2,.,TRBV7-2,TGTGCCAGCAGCACTCGACTAGCGGGGGGCACAGATACGCAGTATTTT,CASSTRLAGGTDTQYF
TRBJ2-2,TRBD1,.,TRBV2,TGTGCCAGCAGCGGACAGGGAAGCGGGGAGCTGTTTTTT,CASSGQGSGELFF
TRBJ2-1,.,once,TRBV12-5,TGTGCTAGTGGTTTGGTACTAGTGGAGGGCCATGAGCAGTTCTTC,CASGLVLVEGHEQFF
TRBJ2-7,.,.,TRBV21-1,TGTGCCAGCAGCATGTGGGACATGGTTAGCTCCTACGAGCAGTACTTC,CASSMWDMVSSYEQYF
TRBJ2-2,TRBD2,.,TRBV7-9,TGTGCCAGCAGTCTCGGACTAGCGGGGACCGGGGAGCTGTTTTTT,CASSLGLAGTGELFF
TRBJ2-6,TRBD1,.,TRBV7-7,TGTGCTAAACCGGACAGGGACAGGTCTGGGGCCAACGTCCTGACTTTC,CAKPDRDRSGANVLTF
TRBJ2-3,TRBD2,.,TRBV5-4,TGTGCCAGCAGCTTGGATAGCGGGTGGACTACAGATACGCAGTATTTT,CASSLDSGWTTDTQYF
TRBJ2-3,.,.,TRBV7-8,TGTGCCAGCAGCCAACGGGCGGGTGGCTCAACGGGCACAGATACGCAGTATTTT,CASSQRAGGSTGTDTQYF
TRBJ1-5,.,.,TRBV2,TGTGCCAGCAAGGTCGGCCGGGGCAATCAGCCCCAGCATTTT,CASKVGRGNQPQHF